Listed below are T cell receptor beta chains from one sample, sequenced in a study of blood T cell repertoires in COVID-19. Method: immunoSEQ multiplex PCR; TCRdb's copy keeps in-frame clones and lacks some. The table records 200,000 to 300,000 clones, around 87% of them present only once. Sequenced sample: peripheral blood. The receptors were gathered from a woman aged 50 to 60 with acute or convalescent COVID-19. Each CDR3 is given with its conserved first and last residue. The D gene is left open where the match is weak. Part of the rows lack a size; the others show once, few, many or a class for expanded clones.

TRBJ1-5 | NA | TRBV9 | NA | TGTGCCAGCAGCGGTGGGGGGAAGGGAGGAAATCAGCCCCAGCATTTT | CASSGGGKGGNQPQHF
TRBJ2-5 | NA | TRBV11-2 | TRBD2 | TGTGCCAGCAGCTTCTTAGGACTAGTGGAGACCCAGTACTTC | CASSFLGLVETQYF
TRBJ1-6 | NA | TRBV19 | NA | TGTGCCAGTAGTCAGGGCAGCTCACCCCTCCACTTT | CASSQGSSPLHF
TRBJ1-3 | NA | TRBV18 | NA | TGTGCCAGCTCACCATCCGGGGAGATCTCTGGAAACACCATATATTTT | CASSPSGEISGNTIYF
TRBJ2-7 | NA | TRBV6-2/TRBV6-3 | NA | TGTGCCAGCAGTTACGGACAGAGCTACGAGCAGTACTTC | CASSYGQSYEQYF
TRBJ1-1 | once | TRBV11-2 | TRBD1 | TGTGCCAGCAGCCTGGGGACAGGTGTCGACGCTTTCTTT | CASSLGTGVDAFF
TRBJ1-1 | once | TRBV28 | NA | TGTGCCAGCATCGGGGTGCCGTGGGTGAACACTGAAGCTTTCTTT | CASIGVPWVNTEAFF
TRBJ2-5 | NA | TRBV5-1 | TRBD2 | TGCGCCAGCAGCCAAACTAGCGGGAGTAGAGAGACCCAGTACTTC | CASSQTSGSRETQYF
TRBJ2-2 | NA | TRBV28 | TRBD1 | TGTGCCAGCAGCTCCACAGGGGCTGGCGGGGAGCTGTTTTTT | CASSSTGAGGELFF
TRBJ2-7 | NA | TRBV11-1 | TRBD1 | TGTGCCAGCAGCTTAACAGGGGGAGGCTTCTACGAGCAGTACTTC | CASSLTGGGFYEQYF
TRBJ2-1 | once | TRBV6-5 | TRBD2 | TGTGCCAGCAGTTCGGGGCTAGCGGGAGCCGAGGGTGAGCAGTTCTTC | CASSSGLAGAEGEQFF
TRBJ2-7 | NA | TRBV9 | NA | TGTGCCAGCAGCGTAGATTGGGGGCGAGAGCAGTACTTC | CASSVDWGREQYF
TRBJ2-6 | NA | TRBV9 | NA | TGTGCCAGCAGCGTAGTTTCATCAGGCTCTGGGGCCAACGTCCTGACTTTC | CASSVVSSGSGANVLTF
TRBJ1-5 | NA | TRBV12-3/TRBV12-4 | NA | TGTGCCAGCACGGTGGGCGAAGGCCAGCCCCAGCATTTT | CASTVGEGQPQHF
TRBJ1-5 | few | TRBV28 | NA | TGTGCCAGCAGTTTATGGGGCGGGGATTATAGCAATCAGCCCCAGCATTTT | CASSLWGGDYSNQPQHF
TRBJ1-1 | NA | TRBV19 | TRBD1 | TGTGCCAGTAGTCCCCAATACCGGGACAGACGAGAAGCTTTCTTT | CASSPQYRDRREAFF
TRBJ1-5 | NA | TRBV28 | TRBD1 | TGTGCCAGCAGTTTCTCAGGGGGCAACGAGCCCCAGCATTTT | CASSFSGGNEPQHF
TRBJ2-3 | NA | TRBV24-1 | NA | TGTGCCACCAGTGATTTCCGCAGGGATAGCACAGATACGCAGTATTTT | CATSDFRRDSTDTQYF
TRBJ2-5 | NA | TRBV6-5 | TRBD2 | TGTGCCAGCAGTTATAGCGGGCAAGAGACCCAGTACTTC | CASSYSGQETQYF
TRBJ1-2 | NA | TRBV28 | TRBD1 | TGTGCCACCCGAGAGACAGGGATTGGTTATGGCTACACCTTC | CATRETGIGYGYTF
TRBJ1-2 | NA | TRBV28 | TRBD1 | TGTGCCAGCAGTTTACCCTCGGACAGGGTTCGCGGCTACACCTTC | CASSLPSDRVRGYTF
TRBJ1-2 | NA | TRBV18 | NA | TGTGCCAGCTCCCCCAGCACGGGGGGCGACTATGGCTACACCTTC | CASSPSTGGDYGYTF
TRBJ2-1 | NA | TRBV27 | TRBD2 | TGTGCCAGCAGTCCGAAGGGACTAGTATTCTATGAGCAGTTCTTC | CASSPKGLVFYEQFF
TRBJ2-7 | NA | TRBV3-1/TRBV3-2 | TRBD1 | TGTGCCAGCAGCCAAGGCAGGCAGGGGGCTTACGAGCAGTACTTC | CASSQGRQGAYEQYF
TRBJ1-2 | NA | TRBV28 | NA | TGTGCCAGCAGTTTAGGACAGCGAAACTATGGCTACACCTTC | CASSLGQRNYGYTF
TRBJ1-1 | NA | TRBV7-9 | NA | TGTGCCAGCAGCCCTTGGGGGGAGAGGAACACTGAAGCTTTCTTT | CASSPWGERNTEAFF
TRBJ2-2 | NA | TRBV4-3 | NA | TGCGCCAGCAGCCAAGCGGGGGTCCTCTCCACCGGGGAGCTGTTTTTT | CASSQAGVLSTGELFF